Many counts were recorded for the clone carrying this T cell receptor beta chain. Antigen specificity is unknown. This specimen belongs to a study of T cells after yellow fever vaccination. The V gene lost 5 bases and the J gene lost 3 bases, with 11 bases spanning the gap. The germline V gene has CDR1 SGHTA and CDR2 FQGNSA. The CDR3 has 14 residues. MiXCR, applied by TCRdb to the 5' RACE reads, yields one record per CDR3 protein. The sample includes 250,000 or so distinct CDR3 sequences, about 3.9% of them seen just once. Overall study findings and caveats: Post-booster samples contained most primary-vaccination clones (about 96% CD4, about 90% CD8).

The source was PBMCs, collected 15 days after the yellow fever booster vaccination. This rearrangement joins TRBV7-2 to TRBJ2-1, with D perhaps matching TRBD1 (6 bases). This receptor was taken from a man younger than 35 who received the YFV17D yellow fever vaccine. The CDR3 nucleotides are TGTGCCAGCAGCCCCTCACAGGGCTACAATGAGCAGTTCTTC. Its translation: CASSPSQGYNEQFF. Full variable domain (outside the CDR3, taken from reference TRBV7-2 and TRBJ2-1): GAGVSQSPSNKVTEKGKDVELRCDPISGHTALYWYRQSLGQGLEFLIYFQGNSAPDKSGLPSDRFSAERTGGSVSTLTIQRTQQEDSAVYLCASSPSQGYNEQFFGPGTRLTVL.